The 30 T cell receptor beta chains listed next were all sequenced from one sample in a study of cytomegalovirus exposure and HLA in healthy donors. Assay: immunoSEQ multiplex PCR; the TCRdb copy retains only in-frame clones and omits some. The table records roughly 230,000 clones, about nine tenths of them present only once. Sequenced material: PBMCs. The receptors originated from a woman aged 25 to 45 in good health and CMV-seronegative.

This clone was observed a single time. The CDR3 DNA reads as TGTGCCAGCAGGGTTAGCGGGACCCCCTACGAGCAGTACTTC. Amino acids: CASRVSGTPYEQYF. This sequence joins TRBV9 and TRBJ2-7; 8 bases match TRBD2. The V gene end was trimmed by 5 bases and the J gene end by 2 bases; junction bases not matched to a gene: 6. The length of the CDR3 is 14 residues. Germline lookup yields CDR1 SGDLS and CDR2 YYNGEE.

This clone appeared once. CDR3 in amino acids: CASSLSYPYEQYF. The CDR3 nucleotides are TGTGCCAGCAGTTTATCATATCCTTACGAGCAGTACTTC. The chain joins TRBV27 to TRBJ2-7; D gene ambiguous. The CDR3 is made up of 13 amino acids. The V and J ends lost 0 bases and 4 bases respectively, with 7 bases between them. Germline V gives CDR1 MNHEY, CDR2 SMNVEV (reference sequence).

The V call is TRBV2, the J call TRBJ1-4, with 10 bases matching TRBD1. V was clipped by 6 bases and J by 1 base; unmatched bases: 5. This CDR3 spans 16 amino acids. The germline CDR1 and CDR2 sequences are SNHLY and FYNNEI. The CDR3, as DNA: TGTGCCAGCAGATCGACAGGGGGCGTAACTAATGAAAAACTGTTTTTT. Translating it yields CASRSTGGVTNEKLFF. Together with reference TRBV2 and TRBJ1-4, the CDR3 gives the full variable domain: EPEVTQTPSHQVTQMGQEVILRCVPISNHLYFYWYRQILGQKVEFLVSFYNNEISEKSEIFDDQFSVERPDGSNFTLKIRSTKLEDSAMYFCASRSTGGVTNEKLFFGSGTQLSVL.

V gene TRBV7-9 combines with J gene TRBJ2-2; possible D gene TRBD1, 5 bases. The V gene's germline CDR1 is SEHNR and CDR2 FQNEAQ (reference sequence). Trimming stripped 4 bases from V and 0 bases from J, with 12 bases between. CDR3 size: 16 residues. CDR3 in DNA: TGTGCCAGCAGCTCATTCCAGGGTGCGAACACCGGGGAGCTGTTTTTT. Amino acids: CASSSFQGANTGELFF.

This clone was observed a handful of times. The gene calls are TRBV5-6 and TRBJ2-7, with a tentative D call TRBD2 (6 bases). The CDR3 is 14 residues long. CDR1 is SGHDT and CDR2 is YYEEEE in the germline V gene. V was pared by 0 bases and J by 3 bases, with 10 bases between. The CDR3 DNA is TGTGCCAGCAGCTTGGGACTAGGGGTCTACGAGCAGTACTTC. Translated: CASSLGLGVYEQYF. The variable domain in full, completed from reference TRBV5-6 and TRBJ2-7, reads DAGVTQSPTHLIKTRGQQVTLRCSPKSGHDTVSWYQQALGQGPQFIFQYYEEEERQRGNFPDRFSGHQFPNYSSELNVNALLLGDSALYLCASSLGLGVYEQYFGPGTRLTVT.

This chain joins TRBV7-2 and TRBJ1-1; D possibly corresponds to TRBD1 (6 bases). The V end lost 6 bases, the J end lost 1 base, and 18 bases lay between the germline ends. This CDR3 region has 16 residues. Looked up from germline, CDR1 is SGHTA and CDR2 is FQGNSA. The DNA for the CDR3 is TGTGCCAGCAGGGCCTCGCGGGGGGCAGCGAACACTGAAGCTTTCTTT. Amino acids: CASRASRGAANTEAFF.

For the CDR3, the DNA is TGCGCCAGCAGCCAAGAGGCCAGCTACGAGCAGTACTTC. This encodes CASSQEASYEQYF. The rearrangement uses TRBV4-3 and TRBJ2-7; D uncertain. V lost 0 bases and J lost 3, with 6 bases in between. The CDR3 is made up of 13 amino acids. CDR1 is LGHNA and CDR2 is YSLEER in the germline V gene.

A remark on this clone: The junction departs from the called germline gene at one end, perhaps through a read error. Other nucleotide sequences from this sample produce the same CDR3. This chain connects TRBV7-6 to TRBJ2-7; 8 bases agree with TRBD1. The CDR3 length is 16 residues. The germline V gene has CDR1 SGHVS and CDR2 FNYEAQ. CDR3 in DNA: TGTGCCAGCAGCTTAGCCGGACAGGGCCTCTCCTACGAACAGTACTTC. It codes for CASSLAGQGLSYEQYF.

CDR3: CATSRASGGTDTQYF. In DNA form, the CDR3 reads TGTGCCACCAGCAGAGCTAGCGGGGGGACAGATACGCAGTATTTT. The J gene is TRBJ2-3, the V gene TRBV15, with TRBD2 identical over 11 bases. The J segment lost 3 bases and the V segment lost 1 base, leaving 0 bases of the junction unmatched. The germline CDR1 and CDR2 sequences are LNHNV and YYDKDF (reference sequence). The CDR3 runs to 15 residues.

This chain uses TRBV10-3 with TRBJ2-1, with 8 bases fitting TRBD2. Germline V lookup: CDR1 ENHRY, CDR2 SYGVKD. The CDR3 is 15 amino acids. V trimming: 3 bases; J trimming: 0 bases; junction bases outside the gene matches: 1. CDR3 sequence reads: CAISESGSSYNEQFF. The CDR3 DNA is TGTGCCATCAGTGAAAGCGGGAGCTCCTACAATGAGCAGTTCTTC.

The chain joins TRBV5-1 to TRBJ2-5; 7 bases are a match to TRBD2. The CDR3 covers 15 residues. Germline CDR1 SGHRS, CDR2 YFSETQ. Unmatched junction bases numbered 6, after V lost 2 bases and J lost 2 bases. CDR3 in DNA: TGCGCCAGCAGCTTCCAGGGACTATATCAAGAGACCCAGTACTTC. Amino acids: CASSFQGLYQETQYF.

This chain joins TRBV28 and TRBJ2-7; tentatively, D is TRBD1 or TRBD2 (6 bases each). The CDR3 length is 15 residues. Germline CDR1 and CDR2: MDHEN and SYDVKM. Trimming left V 3 bases short and J 6 bases short, with 18 bases between. The CDR3 protein is CASSFFGGPGAEQYF. The DNA of the CDR3 is TGTGCCAGCAGTTTTTTCGGAGGGCCAGGGGCCGAGCAGTACTTC.

The rearrangement joins TRBV28 to TRBJ2-6; D not certain. The CDR3 is 17 residues long. The germline CDR1 and CDR2 sequences are MDHEN and SYDVKM. Trimming pared 2 bases from V and 0 bases from J, leaving 11 bases between. The CDR3 nucleotides are TGTGCCAGCAGTTTAGGCCCACCTGGCTCTGGGGCCAACGTCCTGACTTTC. This gives the protein CASSLGPPGSGANVLTF. The full variable domain, rest sourced from reference TRBV28 and TRBJ2-6, is DVKVTQSSRYLVKRTGEKVFLECVQDMDHENMFWYRQDPGLGLRLIYFSYDVKMKEKGDIPEGYSVSREKKERFSLILESASTNQTSMYLCASSLGPPGSGANVLTFGAGSRLTVL.

Only one count was recorded for this clone. The chain has TRBV11-3 and TRBJ2-7, with D perhaps being TRBD1 or TRBD2 (6 bases each). From germline, CDR1 is SGHNT and CDR2 YENEEA. Between the trimmed V and J ends, which lost 2 bases and 3 bases, there was a span of 14 bases. The CDR3 is made up of 15 amino acids. The CDR3 protein is CASSLSRDTDYEQYF. CDR3 DNA: TGTGCCAGCAGCTTATCGCGGGACACTGACTACGAGCAGTACTTC.

The chain combines TRBV28 with TRBJ2-4; D gene uncertain. Trimming removed 3 bases from V and 5 bases from J, with 5 bases in between. The CDR3 extends over 12 amino acids. Per germline, CDR1 MDHEN and CDR2 SYDVKM. CDR3 sequence: CASSFRQNIQYF. The CDR3 coding sequence is TGTGCCAGCAGTTTTAGGCAAAACATTCAGTACTTC.

The chain couples TRBV4-2 to TRBJ2-3; the match to TRBD1 covers 8 bases. The CDR3 is 16 amino acids. With V trimmed by 3 bases and J by 0 bases, 5 bases remained unmatched. Germline assignment: CDR1 LGHNA and CDR2 YNFKEQ. The CDR3 is CASSHSGQVSTDTQYF. The DNA of the CDR3 is TGTGCCAGCAGCCACTCGGGACAGGTTAGCACAGATACGCAGTATTTT.

The J gene is TRBJ1-2, the V gene TRBV28; no definite D call. The V gene's germline CDR1 is MDHEN and CDR2 SYDVKM. CDR3 size: 13 residues. Between the trimmed V and J ends, which lost 3 bases and 8 bases, there was a span of 13 bases. This CDR3 is CASSLPAGKGYTF. CDR3 nucleotides: TGTGCCAGCAGTTTGCCGGCGGGGAAGGGCTACACCTTC.

This clone was detected only a few times. V is TRBV28 and J is TRBJ2-7; 9 bases line up with TRBD2. CDR1 MDHEN and CDR2 SYDVKM come from the germline V gene. The V segment lost 6 bases and the J segment 3 bases; nucleotides outside the gene matches: 6. This CDR3 spans 14 amino acids. Here the CDR3 DNA reads TGTGCCAGCAGCCCCGGCGGGAGGGGCTACGAGCAGTACTTC. As protein: CASSPGGRGYEQYF.

The chain joins TRBV12-5 to TRBJ1-5, with a tentative D call TRBD1 (5 bases). There are 12 residues in the CDR3. V lost 8 bases and J 6 bases, leaving 11 bases between the germline ends. Per germline, CDR1 LGHNT and CDR2 FRNRAP. CDR3 nucleotide sequence: TGTGCTAGTAGGGGAACCAGTCAGCCCCAGCATTTT. This gives the protein CASRGTSQPQHF.

The chain combines TRBV7-7 with TRBJ2-5; unclear D gene. V lost 2 bases and J lost 2, with 9 bases in between. Germline V gives CDR1 SSHAT, CDR2 FNYEAQ (reference sequence). CDR3 length: 14 amino acids. The CDR3 sequence: CASSLRLYQETQYF. The CDR3 DNA follows: TGTGCCAGCAGCTTAAGACTGTATCAAGAGACCCAGTACTTC.

This rearrangement joins TRBV5-1 to TRBJ2-2; no clear D gene. The CDR3 has 15 residues. V was clipped by 0 bases and J by 0 bases, with 6 bases between them. Germline V gene data show CDR1 as SGHRS and CDR2 as YFSETQ. The CDR3 loop reads CASSLELANTGELFF. The CDR3 DNA reads TGCGCCAGCAGCTTGGAGCTCGCGAACACCGGGGAGCTGTTTTTT.

This chain connects TRBV27 to TRBJ2-7; D assignment may be TRBD1 or TRBD2 (5 bases each). V lost 3 bases and J 2 bases, leaving 14 bases between the germline ends. CDR1 MNHEY and CDR2 SMNVEV come from the germline V gene (reference sequence). The CDR3 is 15 amino acids. CDR3 sequence: CASSLGWGLTYEQYF. CDR3 DNA sequence: TGTGCCAGCAGTTTGGGGTGGGGGTTAACCTACGAGCAGTACTTC.

The V call is TRBV20-1, the J call TRBJ2-1; no firm D call. Trimming cost V 6 bases and J 9 bases, with 12 bases left between them. The CDR3 covers 11 residues. Germline lookup yields CDR1 DFQATT and CDR2 SNEGSKA (reference sequence). CDR3 sequence (DNA): TGCAGTGCCTCCCGACTTTCTGAGCAGTTCTTC. This translates into CSASRLSEQFF.

The V and J genes are TRBV4-3 and TRBJ2-1, with D perhaps matching TRBD1 (6 bases). The germline V gene has CDR1 LGHNA and CDR2 YSLEER. This CDR3 region has 19 residues. The ends were cut back, 0 bases at V and 0 bases at J, with 18 bases in the middle. The CDR3 DNA follows: TGCGCCAGCAGCCAAGACGGGCAGGGGATAATGAGCTCCTACAATGAGCAGTTCTTC. This gives the protein CASSQDGQGIMSSYNEQFF.

As DNA, the CDR3 is TGTGCCAGCAGTTCAGACCCTGGCCGGGTCAATGAGCAGTTCTTC. Its protein product is CASSSDPGRVNEQFF. The chain couples TRBV28 to TRBJ2-1; D is ambiguous. There are 15 residues in the CDR3. The V gene's germline CDR1 is MDHEN and CDR2 SYDVKM. The germline V and J ends were trimmed by 4 bases and 6 bases, with 16 bases remaining between them.

This chain connects TRBV27 to TRBJ1-1, with a possible D match to TRBD1 (5 bases). V was cut by 0 bases and J by 1 base, with 21 bases left in between. Germline CDR1 and CDR2: MNHEY and SMNVEV (reference sequence). The CDR3 extends over 19 amino acids. CDR3 protein: CASSLSFRVWGAGNTEAFF. The CDR3 bases are TGTGCCAGCAGTTTATCGTTCAGGGTTTGGGGCGCGGGGAACACTGAAGCTTTCTTT.

The gene calls are TRBV5-1 and TRBJ2-5, with TRBD2 matching over 9 bases. Trimming cost V 2 bases and J 5 bases; bases outside gene matches: 7. Germline V lookup: CDR1 SGHRS, CDR2 YFSETQ. The CDR3 has 15 residues. CDR3 coding DNA: TGCGCCAGCAGCTTTGGGCTAGCGGGATGGGAGACCCAGTACTTC. Amino acids: CASSFGLAGWETQYF. The entire variable domain, with the rest obtained from reference TRBV5-1 and TRBJ2-5, is as follows: KAGVTQTPRYLIKTRGQQVTLSCSPISGHRSVSWYQQTPGQGLQFLFEYFSETQRNKGNFPGRFSGRQFSNSRSEMNVSTLELGDSALYLCASSFGLAGWETQYFGPGTRLLVL.

The rearrangement uses TRBV6-5 and TRBJ1-1; D is perhaps TRBD1 (6 bases). Germline CDR1 reads MNHEY; CDR2 reads SVGAGI. The CDR3 consists of 12 residues. The CDR3 reads CAAQGQNTEAFF. The DNA of the CDR3 is TGTGCAGCACAGGGTCAGAACACTGAAGCTTTCTTT.

The chain links TRBV10-3 to TRBJ2-7, with 9 bases aligning to TRBD1. Germline CDR1 ENHRY, CDR2 SYGVKD. The CDR3 runs 16 residues. V was clipped by 7 bases and J by 5 bases; unmatched bases: 15. The CDR3 is CAIISAWDRVADEQYF. Here the CDR3 DNA reads TGTGCCATCATCTCCGCCTGGGACAGGGTAGCGGACGAGCAGTACTTC.

This chain links TRBV5-1 with TRBJ1-1; 7 bases map to TRBD1. Germline lookup yields CDR1 SGHRS and CDR2 YFSETQ. The CDR3 is 14 residues long. V was clipped by 0 bases and J by 10 bases; unmatched bases: 9. CDR3 residues: CASSLDRGGVGAFF. In nucleotides, the CDR3 is TGCGCCAGCAGCTTGGACAGGGGTGGTGTCGGAGCTTTCTTT.